This paragraph covers one TCR beta chain sequence. In the original processing: Amplified reference gene primers provided the basis for estimating nucleated cell counts. Profiled with immunoSEQ multiplex PCR; TCRdb holds only in-frame clones, not every one. V and J calls and clone size come straight from that table; D and trimming were deduced from the DNA. The data contain approximately 130,000 clones, 85% to 90% of them singletons. The sample is drawn from a study of blood T cell repertoires in COVID-19. Study background: The United States, Italy and Spain supplied acute and convalescent COVID-19 samples. PBMCs, B-cell-depleted T cells, or T cells provided the cDNA or gDNA that made up the material.

V lost 3 bases and J 4 bases, leaving 21 bases between the germline ends. The CDR3 is made up of 17 amino acids. Germline V gene sequence: CDR1 KGHSH, CDR2 LQKENI. The receptor was isolated from a man in his forties or fifties with active COVID-19. Sequenced: peripheral blood. The chain couples TRBV18 to TRBJ2-5, with D possibly TRBD2 on 6 matching bases. Written as DNA, the CDR3 is TGTGCCAGCTCACCCCTCTGGGGCGGGGAGACGAGAGAGACCCAGTACTTC. It is translated as CASSPLWGGETRETQYF.